One sample yielded the 15 T cell receptor beta chains listed below, sequenced in a study of identical twins. One entry per CDR3 protein, called by TCRdb with MiXCR from the 5' RACE reads. The table has roughly 750,000 distinct CDR3 sequences, approximately 21% seen once; the top ten hold 4% to 5.5%. These sequences were also reported in another study, on T cells expressing NK-cell markers.

The sequenced sample was PBMCs. The receptor source for this set is a woman younger than 30 in good health.

This clonotype was observed a handful of times. V is TRBV6-1 and J is TRBJ2-7; 12 bases line up with TRBD2. The CDR3 covers 15 residues. CDR1 is MNHNS and CDR2 is SASEGT in the germline V gene. Unmatched junction bases numbered 10, after V lost 7 bases and J lost 6 bases. Here the CDR3 reads CASTTTSGSGIEQYF. For the CDR3, the DNA is TGTGCCAGCACCACGACTAGCGGGAGTGGGATCGAGCAGTACTTC.

This CDR3 reads CASSMGQGPYEQYF. CDR3 DNA sequence: TGTGCCAGCAGCATGGGACAGGGACCCTACGAGCAGTACTTC. V and J are TRBV7-2 and TRBJ2-7; 9 nucleotides agree with TRBD1. The CDR3 is 14 residues long. V was clipped by 5 bases and J by 2 bases; unmatched bases: 4. The germline V gene encodes CDR1 SGHTA and CDR2 FQGNSA.

This clonotype has only a few counts. As DNA, the CDR3 is TGCGCCAGCAGCCAAGATCCTCGTGGGGCAGGGAGGAACACTGAAGCTTTCTTT. Protein product: CASSQDPRGAGRNTEAFF. The chain combines TRBV4-3 with TRBJ1-1, with a weak D call TRBD1 (5 bases). Between the trimmed V and J ends, which lost 0 bases and 1 base, there was a span of 18 bases. The CDR3 length is 18 residues. CDR1 LGHNA and CDR2 YSLEER come from the germline V gene.

This clonotype has only a few counts. The chain carries TRBV4-3 and TRBJ2-5; possibly TRBD2 for D (6 bases). V gave up 0 bases and J gave up 5 bases, with 7 bases separating them. CDR1 is LGHNA, CDR2 YSLEER, per germline. The CDR3 consists of 13 residues. CDR3 in amino acids: CASSQDGGETQYF. The CDR3 DNA sequence: TGCGCCAGCAGCCAAGATGGGGGGGAGACCCAGTACTTC.

This clonotype was found many times. The genes are TRBV12-3 or TRBV12-4 and TRBJ2-3, with unresolved D. V gave up 4 bases and J gave up 6 bases, with 8 bases separating them. CDR3 size: 12 residues. In DNA form, the CDR3 reads TGTGCCAGCAGTTACCCCCCGGATACGCAGTATTTT. Its translation is CASSYPPDTQYF.

Note on this clonotype: Given the absence of the conserved phenylalanine or tryptophan at the CDR3 end, a read error is likely. Because the CDR3's place on the DNA is in doubt, the DNA is left out and the CDR3 is given as listed by TCRdb. The rearrangement links TRBV20-1 to TRBJ1-5; the table's D gene call, TRBD1, was not cross checked with the DNA. CDR1 and CDR2 (germline): DFQATT, SNEGSKA (reference sequence). The CDR3 extends over 11 residues, inclusive of both ends. The CDR3 sequence is CSARYGFWGRV.

This clonotype was counted a few times. V is TRBV12-3 or TRBV12-4 and J is TRBJ2-4; D is ambiguous. CDR3 size: 13 residues. The V end was cut by 6 bases, the J end by 8 bases, with 14 bases between. The CDR3 protein is CASSLENTDIQYF. CDR3 DNA: TGTGCCAGCAGCCTAGAGAATACGGACATTCAGTACTTC.

CDR3 sequence (DNA): TGCAGTGCTAGACAGACTAAAGCGGGGGGGCCCAACACAGATACGCAGTATTTT. Amino acid sequence: CSARQTKAGGPNTDTQYF. This chain links TRBV20-1 with TRBJ2-3; 10 nucleotides agree with TRBD2. Germline loops: CDR1 DFQATT, CDR2 SNEGSKA (reference sequence). The ends lost 2 bases at V and 2 bases at J; junction bases unmatched: 13. The CDR3 sequence is 18 residues long.

A remark on this clonotype: A much larger clone lies one base from this, so it may be a read error. The chain uses TRBV12-3 or TRBV12-4 and TRBJ2-7; D gene ambiguous. The length of the CDR3 is 13 residues. CDR3 DNA sequence: TGTGTCAGCAGTTTTGGGGTTTCCTACGAGCAGTACTTC. Its protein is CVSSFGVSYEQYF.

This clonotype was observed a few times. V usage is TRBV5-1 and J usage is TRBJ1-1, with D tentatively TRBD1 (5 bases). Trimming pared 4 bases from V and 1 base from J, leaving 17 bases between. The CDR3 sequence is 16 residues long. CDR1 is SGHRS and CDR2 is YFSETQ in the germline V gene. The CDR3 bases are TGCGCCAGCAGCGAAGATCCGGGGGAAACGAACACTGAAGCTTTCTTT. Its protein is CASSEDPGETNTEAFF.

This clonotype was seen at least ten times. The CDR3, as DNA: TGTGCCAGCAGCGTGCAGGTGGGGGCCGGGGAGCTGTTTTTT. Translated: CASSVQVGAGELFF. This chain links TRBV9 with TRBJ2-2; D assignment may be TRBD1 or TRBD2 (5 bases each). V lost 2 bases and J lost 6, with 11 bases in between. The CDR3 consists of 14 residues. CDR1 and CDR2 from the germline V gene are SGDLS and YYNGEE. Full variable domain (remainder filled in from reference TRBV9 and TRBJ2-2): DSGVTQTPKHLITATGQRVTLRCSPRSGDLSVYWYQQSLDQGLQFLIQYYNGEERAKGNILERFSAQQFPDLHSELNLSSLELGDSALYFCASSVQVGAGELFFGEGSRLTVL.

This chain uses TRBV30 with TRBJ1-1; D is uncertain. This CDR3 has 12 amino acids. Per germline, CDR1 GTSNPN and CDR2 SVGIG (reference sequence). V dropped 2 bases and J dropped 1 base, with 5 bases sitting between them. DNA for the CDR3: TGTGCCTGGAGTTCTTCGAACACTGAAGCTTTCTTT. Translation gives CAWSSSNTEAFF.

The rearrangement links TRBV20-1 to TRBJ2-5; D is unclear. The germline V and J ends were trimmed by 0 bases and 2 bases, with 13 bases remaining between them. CDR3 length equals 15 residues. CDR1 and CDR2 (germline): DFQATT, SNEGSKA (reference sequence). The CDR3 here is CSARDLKAEQETQYF. In DNA form, the CDR3 reads TGCAGTGCTAGAGATTTGAAGGCGGAGCAAGAGACCCAGTACTTC.

This clonotype was picked up a small number of times. V usage is TRBV11-2 and J usage is TRBJ2-7; 7 nucleotides align to TRBD2. Trimming at V came to 3 bases and at J to 3 bases, leaving 17 bases not matched to a gene. CDR1 is SGHAT and CDR2 is FQNNGV in the germline V gene. This CDR3 has 18 residues. The CDR3 is CASSLRPSRDYSFYEQYF. DNA of the CDR3: TGTGCCAGCAGCTTGAGACCGTCGCGGGACTATTCTTTCTACGAGCAGTACTTC.

The rearrangement links TRBV12-3 or TRBV12-4 to TRBJ2-7, with D possibly TRBD2 on 5 matching bases. V was cut by 2 bases and J by 3 bases, with 11 bases left in between. There are 14 residues in the CDR3. The CDR3 loop is CASSLQRTGYEQYF. DNA of the CDR3: TGTGCCAGCAGTTTACAGCGGACGGGCTACGAGCAGTACTTC.